This T cell receptor (beta chain) was sequenced during a study of T cells in Graves' hyperthyroidism and ophthalmopathy. This clonotype has a handful of counts. The CDR3 regions of TCR beta were amplified from RNA transcripts. Primed by the HTBI set, a first-round RT-PCR was run on the TCR CDR3. MiXCR was run by TCRdb on the multiplex PCR reads, yielding one entry per CDR3 protein. The table shows approximately 740,000 distinct CDR3 sequences, with 11% to 15% occurring only once. CDR3 length: 14 amino acids. The V and J ends lost 1 base and 8 bases, in that order; junction bases with no gene match: 2. The germline V gene encodes CDR1 LNHDA and CDR2 SQIVND (reference sequence). Hyperthyroidism of Graves' type that showed no ophthalmopathy progression within 18 months was stable. Subjects aged 18 to 65 presented with newly diagnosed hyperthyroidism of less than 2 months' duration. Pregnant or lactating patients were excluded, as were those with uncontrolled infection or other autoimmune disease.

The sequence was collected from a young woman with Graves' hyperthyroidism. This sequence joins TRBV19 and TRBJ2-1; 10 positions match TRBD2. The sequencing sample was made of blood. CDR3 in DNA: TGTGCCAGTAGTATAGTTGGGACTAGCGATGAGCAGTTCTTC. Translated: CASSIVGTSDEQFF.